This TCR beta chain was sequenced in a study of blood T cell repertoires in COVID-19. Study-wide context: Specimens from acute and convalescent COVID-19 originated in the United States, Italy and Spain. T cells, B-cell-depleted T cells, or PBMCs provided the cDNA or gDNA that served as material.

The V end was cut by 3 bases, the J end by 0 bases, with 11 bases between. CDR1 and CDR2 (germline): KGHSH, LQKENI. CDR3 length: 15 residues. Authors' methods: Cell counts per sample came from amplifying reference gene primers. Profiling relied on immunoSEQ multiplex PCR, and the TCRdb table lists in-frame clones only, not all of them. V, J and clone size derive from that table, while D and trimming were established from the DNA sequence. This sample has 390,000 or so clones, with roughly 90% found just once. The origin of this receptor is a man between 18 and 29 years old with active or convalescent COVID-19. This chain joins TRBV18 and TRBJ1-1; D gene unclear. The sequenced sample was peripheral blood. The CDR3 nucleotides are TGTGCCAGCTCACCCCTGGGCCAAGTGAACACTGAAGCTTTCTTT. Translated, it gives CASSPLGQVNTEAFF.